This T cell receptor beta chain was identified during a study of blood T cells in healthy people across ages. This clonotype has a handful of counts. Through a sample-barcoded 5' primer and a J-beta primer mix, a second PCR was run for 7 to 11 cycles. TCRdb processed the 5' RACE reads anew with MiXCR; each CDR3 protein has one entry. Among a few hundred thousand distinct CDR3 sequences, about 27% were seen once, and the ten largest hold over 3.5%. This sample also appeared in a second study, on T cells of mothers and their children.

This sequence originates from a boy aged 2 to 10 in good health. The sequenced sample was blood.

CDR3 in DNA: TGTGCCAGCAGTAGGTCGGAGCGGTCCCCAAATACGCAGTATTTT. Protein: CASSRSERSPNTQYF. The chain is built from TRBV6-2 or TRBV6-3 and TRBJ2-3; possibly TRBD2 for D (5 bases). Trimming cost V 5 bases and J 7 bases, with 19 bases left between them. Germline CDR1 and CDR2: MNHEY and SVGEGT. The CDR3 sequence is 15 residues long.